The clone carrying this TCR beta chain was picked up a small number of times. What it recognizes is unknown. Germline CDR1 and CDR2: MNHNS and SASEGT. V lost 4 bases to trimming and J lost 12 bases; unmatched junction nucleotides: 14. The CDR3 loop spans 17 amino acids. The data were obtained in a study of early T cells in non-severe SARS-CoV-2 infection. General study results and limits: Missing private and CD4 specificities, VDJdb matching favored anti-spike CD8 responses.

TCRdb reprocessed the 5' RACE reads via MiXCR and lists one record per CDR3 protein. The table shows tens of thousands of distinct CDR3 sequences, with more than 10% occurring only once. The sequence was collected from an adult who was a healthcare worker with PCR-confirmed SARS-CoV-2 infection or an uninfected control (not recorded which). Sequencing input: whole blood. The rearrangement joins TRBV6-1 to TRBJ2-1; 14 positions match TRBD2. CDR3 sequence (DNA): TGTGCCAGCAGTGGGGCAGTGGGACTAGCGGGAGCCGGTTGGCAGTTCTTC. It codes for CASSGAVGLAGAGWQFF.